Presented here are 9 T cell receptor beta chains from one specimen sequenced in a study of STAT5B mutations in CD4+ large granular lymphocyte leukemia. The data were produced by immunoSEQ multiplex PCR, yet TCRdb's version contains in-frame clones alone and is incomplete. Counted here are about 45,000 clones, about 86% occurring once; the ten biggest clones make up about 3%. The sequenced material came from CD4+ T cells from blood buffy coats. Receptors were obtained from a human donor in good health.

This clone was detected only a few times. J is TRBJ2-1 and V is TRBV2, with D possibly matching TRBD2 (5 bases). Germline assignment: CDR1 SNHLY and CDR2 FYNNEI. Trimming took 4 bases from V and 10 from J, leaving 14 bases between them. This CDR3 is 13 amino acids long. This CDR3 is CASSGDYSEEQFF. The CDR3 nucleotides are TGTGCCAGCAGTGGAGACTATAGTGAGGAGCAGTTCTTC.

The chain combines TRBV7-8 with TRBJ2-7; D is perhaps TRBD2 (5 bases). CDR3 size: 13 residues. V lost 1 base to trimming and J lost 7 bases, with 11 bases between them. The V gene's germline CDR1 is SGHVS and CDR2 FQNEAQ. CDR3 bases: TGTGCCAGCAGCTTAGAACCCGGGGAGGAGCAGTACTTC. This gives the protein CASSLEPGEEQYF.

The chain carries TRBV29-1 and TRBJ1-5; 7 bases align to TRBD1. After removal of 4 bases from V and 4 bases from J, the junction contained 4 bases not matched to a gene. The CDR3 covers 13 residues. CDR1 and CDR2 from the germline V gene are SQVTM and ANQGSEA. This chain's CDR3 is CSVGSTGNQPQHF. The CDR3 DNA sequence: TGCAGCGTTGGATCGACAGGGAATCAGCCCCAGCATTTT.

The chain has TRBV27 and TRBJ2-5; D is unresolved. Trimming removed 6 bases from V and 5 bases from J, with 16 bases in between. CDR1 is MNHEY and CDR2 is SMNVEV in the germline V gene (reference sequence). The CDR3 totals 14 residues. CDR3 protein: CASSPHQAVETQYF. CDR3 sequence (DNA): TGTGCCAGCAGCCCTCACCAAGCCGTGGAGACCCAGTACTTC.

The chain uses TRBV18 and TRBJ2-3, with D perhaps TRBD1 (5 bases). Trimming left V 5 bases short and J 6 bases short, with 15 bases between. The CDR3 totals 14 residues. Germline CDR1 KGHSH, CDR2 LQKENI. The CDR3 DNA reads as TGTGCCAGCTCAATTCTAGGCTGGGGCGATACGCAGTATTTT. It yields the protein CASSILGWGDTQYF.

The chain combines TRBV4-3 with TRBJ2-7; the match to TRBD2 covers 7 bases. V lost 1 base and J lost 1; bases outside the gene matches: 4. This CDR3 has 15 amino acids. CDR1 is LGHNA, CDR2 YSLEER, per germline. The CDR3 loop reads CASSQVPGRSYEQYF. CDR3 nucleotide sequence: TGCGCCAGCAGCCAAGTACCCGGGAGGTCCTACGAGCAGTACTTC.

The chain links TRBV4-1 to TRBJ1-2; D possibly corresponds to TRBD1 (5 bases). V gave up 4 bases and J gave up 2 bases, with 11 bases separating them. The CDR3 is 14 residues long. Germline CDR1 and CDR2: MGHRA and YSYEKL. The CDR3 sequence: CASSRQGWNYGYTF. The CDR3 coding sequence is TGCGCCAGCAGCCGTCAGGGTTGGAACTATGGCTACACCTTC.

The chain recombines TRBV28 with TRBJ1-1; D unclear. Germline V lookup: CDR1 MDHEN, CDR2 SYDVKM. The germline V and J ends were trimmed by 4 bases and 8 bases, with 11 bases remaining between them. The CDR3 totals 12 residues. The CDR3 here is CASSWVGYEAFF. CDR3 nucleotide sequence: TGTGCCAGCAGTTGGGTCGGGTACGAAGCTTTCTTT.

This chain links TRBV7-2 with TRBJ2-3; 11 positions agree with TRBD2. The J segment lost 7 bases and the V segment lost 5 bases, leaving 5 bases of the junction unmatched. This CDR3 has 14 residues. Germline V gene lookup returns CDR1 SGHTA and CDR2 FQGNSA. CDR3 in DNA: TGTGCCAGCAGCCGAGGGACTAGCGGCTATACGCAGTATTTT. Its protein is CASSRGTSGYTQYF.